The following is a TCR beta chain sequence with its context. This entry is derived from a study of blood T cells in healthy people across ages. The CDR3 has 16 residues. After removal of 1 base from V and 9 bases from J, the junction contained 10 bases not matched to a gene. Per the germline V gene, CDR1 is MNHEY and CDR2 is SVGEGT. The authors ran a second PCR of about 7 to 11 cycles using a sample-barcoded 5' primer and a J-beta primer mix. Each CDR3 protein gets one entry after TCRdb re-called the 5' RACE reads with MiXCR. Among hundreds of thousands of distinct CDR3 sequences listed, about 42% were seen once.

The TCR originated in a man aged 55 to 70 in good health. The sample consisted of blood. The V call is TRBV6-2 or TRBV6-3, the J call TRBJ2-1; 9 positions agree with TRBD2. The CDR3 reads CASSYWRGGTSSEQFF. In nucleotides, the CDR3 is TGTGCCAGCAGTTACTGGCGGGGGGGAACTTCAAGTGAGCAGTTCTTC.